This T cell receptor beta chain was captured by sequencing in a study of breast tumors, draining lymph nodes, adjacent tissues. This clonotype showed up many times. Its antigen remains unidentified. This CDR3 has 14 residues. Germline loops: CDR1 SGHDT, CDR2 YYEEEE. Trimming cost V 3 bases and J 4 bases, with 13 bases left between them. Findings and caveats of the study: Tumor and nontumor repertoires were significantly more similar in luminal-like than in basal-like breast cancer. Tumor TCR diversity was below lymph nodes but above nontumor tissue.

MiXCR, run by TCRdb on the multiplex PCR reads, gives a single entry per CDR3 protein. In the table there are some 100,000 distinct CDR3 sequences, 21% of which are singletons. Samples came from axillary lymph nodes draining the breast cancer. This receptor was identified in a female donor with breast cancer. Some clones in this sample may be carry-over from other donors' samples. This chain joins TRBV5-6 and TRBJ1-2; maybe TRBD1 (6 bases). The sequenced sample was axillary lymph node tissue. The CDR3 reads CASSSVQGSYGYTF. The CDR3 DNA reads TGTGCCAGCAGCTCCGTACAGGGTTCCTATGGCTACACCTTC.